This T cell receptor beta chain was sequenced in a study of blood T cell repertoires in COVID-19. For recovered donors of Cohort 3, there were two negative PCRs, clearance, or symptom resolution. The sample holds a few counts of this clone. Generated by immunoSEQ multiplex PCR, the TCRdb table keeps only in-frame clones and is missing some. The repertoire includes about 130,000 clones, about four fifths of them detected once, and about 10% sits in the top ten. The J segment lost 2 bases and the V segment lost 5 bases, leaving 6 bases of the junction unmatched. Germline assignment: CDR1 MNHEY and CDR2 SVGAGI. CDR3 length equals 14 residues.

V gene TRBV6-5 combines with J gene TRBJ2-7, with TRBD2 matching over 7 bases. The specimen was PBMCs or T cells enriched from blood (not recorded which). The receptor comes from a man between 50 and 59 years old who had recovered from COVID-19. The CDR3 spells CASSRGEGTYEQYF. CDR3 in DNA: TGTGCCAGCAGTCGAGGGGAGGGGACCTACGAGCAGTACTTC.